This passage covers 12 T cell receptor beta chains from one sample sequenced in a study of CD8 T cells in Susac syndrome. Random hexamers were used to reverse transcribe the RNA input (roughly 0.5 to 1 ug). A single record per CDR3 protein comes from TCRdb applying MiXCR to the immunoSEQ multiplex PCR reads. The sample has 200,000 to 250,000 distinct CDR3 sequences; 95% are singletons. The sample comprised CD4+ T cells from PBMCs. Receptor source: a human donor with multiple sclerosis.

The J gene is TRBJ1-1, the V gene TRBV13; TRBD1 aligns across 9 bases. The CDR3 sequence is 15 residues long. Germline CDR1 and CDR2: PRHDT and FYEKMQ (reference sequence). With V trimmed by 5 bases and J by 4 bases, 8 bases remained unmatched. As DNA, the CDR3 is TGTGCCAGCAGCCCGGGACAGGGCGGGAGCACTGAAGCTTTCTTT. Its protein is CASSPGQGGSTEAFF.

The V and J genes are TRBV27 and TRBJ1-6; D might be TRBD1 (5 bases). The germline V gene has CDR1 MNHEY and CDR2 SMNVEV (reference sequence). This CDR3 has 15 amino acids. Trimming took off 4 bases at V and 9 bases at J, with 16 bases between the two ends. CDR3 sequence (DNA): TGTGCCAGCAGTTGGATGGGGCCCCGGGGTTCACCCCTCCACTTT. It encodes CASSWMGPRGSPLHF.

V gene TRBV5-6 combines with J gene TRBJ2-3; D gene uncertain. With 2 bases removed from V and 5 bases from J, the gap between germline ends came to 3 bases. CDR3 size: 11 residues. The V gene's germline CDR1 is SGHDT and CDR2 YYEEEE. The CDR3 bases are TGTGCCAGCAGCTTAAAAGATACGCAGTATTTT. Translation: CASSLKDTQYF.

V gene TRBV5-4 combines with J gene TRBJ2-2; D perhaps matches TRBD1 (5 bases). From germline, CDR1 is SGHNT and CDR2 YYREEE (reference sequence). V was pared by 2 bases and J by 6 bases, with 8 bases between. There are 13 residues in the CDR3. The CDR3 reads CASSLQEAGELFF. CDR3 bases: TGTGCCAGCAGCTTACAGGAAGCCGGGGAGCTGTTTTTT.

The chain recombines TRBV20-1 with TRBJ1-1, with D unclear. CDR3 length: 11 amino acids. Germline-derived CDR1 and CDR2 are DFQATT and SNEGSKA (reference sequence). The CDR3: CRGWLGTEAFF. The CDR3 region has the DNA TGCAGGGGGTGGTTGGGCACTGAAGCTTTCTTT.

This clonotype was picked up one time. Sequence at one end of the junction differs from germline and may be a read error. The chain combines TRBV14 with TRBJ2-1; no clear D. The germline gives CDR1 SGHDN, CDR2 FVKESK. This CDR3 region has 13 residues. CDR3 residues: CASSQDGHKEQFF. For the CDR3, the DNA is TGTGCCAGCAGCCAAGATGGGCACAAGGAGCAGTTCTTC.

The V gene is TRBV7-9, the J gene TRBJ1-5; no definite D call. Germline CDR1 is SEHNR and CDR2 is FQNEAQ (reference sequence). V was pared by 7 bases and J by 4 bases, with 5 bases between. The CDR3 consists of 11 residues. CDR3 nucleotides: TGTGCCAGCAACCCGAATCAGCCCCAGCATTTT. Translation gives CASNPNQPQHF.

This clonotype was seen a single time. The chain uses TRBV11-2 and TRBJ1-5; no clear D. Between the trimmed V and J ends, which lost 4 bases and 0 bases, there was a span of 4 bases. The CDR3 covers 13 residues. CDR1 SGHAT and CDR2 FQNNGV come from the germline V gene. The CDR3 loop reads CASSWNSNQPQHF. The CDR3 region has the DNA TGTGCCAGCAGCTGGAATAGCAATCAGCCCCAGCATTTT.

The CDR3 DNA follows: TGCGCCAGCAGCTTGGTAAGGGGGCAGGATGAGCAGTTCTTC. It translates to CASSLVRGQDEQFF. The chain couples TRBV5-1 to TRBJ2-1; 7 positions agree with TRBD1. The length of the CDR3 is 14 residues. Trimming at V came to 0 bases and at J to 8 bases, leaving 5 bases not matched to a gene. The germline V gene has CDR1 SGHRS and CDR2 YFSETQ.

This clonotype was picked up one time. The V call is TRBV29-1, the J call TRBJ2-3; 8 bases align to TRBD1. Unmatched junction bases numbered 11, after V lost 8 bases and J lost 1 base. The CDR3 has 15 amino acids. CDR1 SQVTM and CDR2 ANQGSEA come from the germline V gene. CDR3 DNA: TGCAGCCATGTCGGATCGACAGGGGGCACAGATACGCAGTATTTT. Amino acid sequence: CSHVGSTGGTDTQYF.

This clonotype occurred a few times. V and J are TRBV7-3 and TRBJ2-5; D perhaps matches TRBD2 (5 bases). Trimming took off 6 bases at V and 2 bases at J, with 10 bases between the two ends. The CDR3 runs to 13 residues. The germline gives CDR1 SGHTA, CDR2 FQGTGA. The CDR3 region has the DNA TGTGCCAGCAGTCCAACGGGGCAAGAGACCCAGTACTTC. Amino acids: CASSPTGQETQYF.

This clonotype was counted a single time. The chain employs TRBV2 and TRBJ1-5, with D perhaps matching TRBD1 (6 bases). V lost 4 bases, J lost 6 bases, and 10 bases lay in between. CDR1 and CDR2 (germline): SNHLY, FYNNEI. This CDR3 region has 13 residues. The CDR3 sequence is CASSGQAGQPQHF. As DNA, the CDR3 is TGTGCCAGCAGTGGACAGGCGGGTCAGCCCCAGCATTTT.